Sequencing of this T cell receptor beta chain was carried out in a study of CD8+ T cells in alopecia areata. Regarding the study as a whole: Possibly as an HLA-related effect, TCR sharing across patients appeared less clear than in mice.

RNA was isolated and reverse transcribed to cDNA, the sequencing template. Generated by immunoSEQ multiplex PCR, the TCRdb table keeps only in-frame clones and is missing some. The data contain 100,000 to 150,000 clones, roughly three fifths of them seen just once; the ten biggest clones take up 4.5%. Of note for this clone: What it recognizes is unknown.

The CDR3 totals 14 residues. Looked up from germline, CDR1 is MNHEY and CDR2 is SVGAGI. Germline trimming cut 8 bases from V and 5 bases from J; bases unmatched to any gene: 6. The V call is TRBV6-5, the J call TRBJ2-2; TRBD1 agrees at 9 bases. The sequenced sample was CD4+ T cells sorted from blood, obtained at week 0. The clonotype was recovered from a human donor with alopecia areata. The CDR3 loop reads CASFDRGWTGELFF. CDR3 DNA sequence: TGTGCCAGCTTCGACAGGGGGTGGACCGGGGAGCTGTTTTTT.